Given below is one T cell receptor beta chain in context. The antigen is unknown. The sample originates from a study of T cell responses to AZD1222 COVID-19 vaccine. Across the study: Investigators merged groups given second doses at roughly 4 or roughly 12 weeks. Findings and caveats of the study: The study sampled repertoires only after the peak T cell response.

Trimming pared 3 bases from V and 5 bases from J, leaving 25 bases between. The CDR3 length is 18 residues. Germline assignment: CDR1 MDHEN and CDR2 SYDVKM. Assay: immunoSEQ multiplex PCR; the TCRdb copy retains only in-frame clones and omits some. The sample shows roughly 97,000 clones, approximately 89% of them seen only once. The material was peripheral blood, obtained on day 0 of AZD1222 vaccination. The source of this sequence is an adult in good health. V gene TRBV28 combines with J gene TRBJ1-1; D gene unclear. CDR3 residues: CASSFPPAFTGRGTEAFF. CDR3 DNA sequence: TGTGCCAGCAGTTTCCCCCCAGCCTTTACGGGGAGAGGAACTGAAGCTTTCTTT.